This T cell receptor beta chain was sequenced during a study of blood T cell repertoires in COVID-19. Sequencing was performed with immunoSEQ multiplex PCR; in TCRdb, only in-frame clones are kept and a portion is missing. The table records tens of thousands of clones, less than 95% of them present only once. Sequencing used peripheral blood. The sequence derives from a middle-aged man with acute or convalescent COVID-19.

The CDR3 loop is CASGTRGQGAYSNQPQHF. In nucleotides, the CDR3 is TGTGCTAGTGGTACCCGAGGACAGGGGGCTTATAGCAATCAGCCCCAGCATTTT. The rearrangement links TRBV12-5 to TRBJ1-5, with 11 bases that match TRBD1. CDR1 LGHNT and CDR2 FRNRAP come from the germline V gene. Trimming took 5 bases from V and 0 from J; bases not matched to a gene: 9. The CDR3 runs 18 residues.